This T cell receptor (beta chain) was retrieved from a study of shared clonotypes between healthy human individuals. Terminally differentiated effector memory CD45RA+ cells were left out of the naive CD8 fraction, which was CD45RO-negative and positively selected for CCR7. Germline-derived CDR1 and CDR2 are MGHRA and YSYEKL. This CDR3 is 15 amino acids long. Trimming took off 4 bases at V and 4 bases at J, with 13 bases between the two ends. Clones were read by immunoSEQ multiplex PCR, and TCRdb kept only the in-frame ones, dropping some. The sample has around 640,000 clones, approximately 96% seen once.

The genes are TRBV4-1 and TRBJ2-2; D might be TRBD2 (6 bases). The TCR originated in a young woman in good health. Sequencing input: naive CD8+ T cells sorted from blood. The CDR3 spells CASSLREFGTGELFF. The CDR3 nucleotides read TGCGCCAGCAGCCTTCGGGAGTTTGGCACCGGGGAGCTGTTTTTT.